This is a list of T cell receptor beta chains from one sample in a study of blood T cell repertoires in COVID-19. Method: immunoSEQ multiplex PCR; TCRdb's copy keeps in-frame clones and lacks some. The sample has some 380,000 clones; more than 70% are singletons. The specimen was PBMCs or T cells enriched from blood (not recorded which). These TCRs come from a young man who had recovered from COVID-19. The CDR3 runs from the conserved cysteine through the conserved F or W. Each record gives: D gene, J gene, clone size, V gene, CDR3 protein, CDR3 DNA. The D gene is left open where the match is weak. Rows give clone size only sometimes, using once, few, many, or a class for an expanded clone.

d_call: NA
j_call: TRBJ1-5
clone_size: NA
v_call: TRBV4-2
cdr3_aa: CASSHGTPDQPQHF
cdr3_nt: TGTGCCAGCAGCCATGGGACACCAGATCAGCCCCAGCATTTT

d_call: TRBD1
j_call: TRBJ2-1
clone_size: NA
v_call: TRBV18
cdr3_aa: CASSPPLGQFNEQFF
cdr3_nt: TGTGCCAGCTCACCACCGTTGGGACAGTTCAATGAGCAGTTCTTC

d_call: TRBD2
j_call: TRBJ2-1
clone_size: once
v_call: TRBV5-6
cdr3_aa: CASSKLAGGRQFF
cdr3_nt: TGTGCCAGCAGCAAACTAGCGGGGGGGCGGCAGTTCTTC

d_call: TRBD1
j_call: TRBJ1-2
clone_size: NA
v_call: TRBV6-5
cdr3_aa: CASSYSARGNGYTF
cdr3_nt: TGTGCCAGCAGTTACTCCGCCAGGGGGAATGGCTACACCTTC

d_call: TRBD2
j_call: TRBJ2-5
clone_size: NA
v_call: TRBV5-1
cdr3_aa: CASSLGSSGDHVQETQYF
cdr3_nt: TGCGCCAGCAGCTTGGGGTCTAGCGGGGATCACGTCCAAGAGACCCAGTACTTC

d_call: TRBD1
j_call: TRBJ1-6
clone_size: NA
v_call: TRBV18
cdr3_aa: CASSPQQGVNSPLHF
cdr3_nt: TGTGCCAGCTCACCCCAGCAGGGGGTAAATTCACCCCTCCACTTT

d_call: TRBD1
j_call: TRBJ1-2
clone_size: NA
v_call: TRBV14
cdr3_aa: CASSPDRVYGYTF
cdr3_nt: TGTGCCAGCAGCCCCGACAGGGTCTATGGCTACACCTTC

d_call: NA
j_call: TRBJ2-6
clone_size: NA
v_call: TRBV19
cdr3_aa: CATDRFSGANVLTF
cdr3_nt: TGTGCCACTGACAGGTTCTCTGGGGCCAACGTCCTGACTTTC

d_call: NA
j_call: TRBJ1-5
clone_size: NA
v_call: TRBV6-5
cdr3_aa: CASSLSENQPQHF
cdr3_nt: TGTGCCAGCAGTCTCAGCGAAAATCAGCCCCAGCATTTT

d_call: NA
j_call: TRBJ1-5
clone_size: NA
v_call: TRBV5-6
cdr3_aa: CASSSVQGNQPQHF
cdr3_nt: TGTGCCAGCAGCTCCGTACAGGGCAATCAGCCCCAGCATTTT

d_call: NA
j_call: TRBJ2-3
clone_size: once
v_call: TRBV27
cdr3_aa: CASNPPGGTQYF
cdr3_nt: TGTGCCAGCAATCCTCCGGGTGGTACGCAGTATTTT

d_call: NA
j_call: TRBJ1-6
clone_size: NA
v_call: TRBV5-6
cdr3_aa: CASSLGGGLYNSPLHF
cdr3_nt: TGTGCCAGCAGCTTGGGCGGGGGTCTCTATAATTCACCCCTCCACTTT

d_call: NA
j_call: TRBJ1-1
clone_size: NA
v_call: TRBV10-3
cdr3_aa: CAIRRIFGQNTEAFF
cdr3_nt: TGTGCCATCAGACGAATCTTTGGACAGAACACTGAAGCTTTCTTT

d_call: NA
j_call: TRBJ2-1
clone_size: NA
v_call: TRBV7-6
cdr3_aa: CASSPDGFSSYNEQFF
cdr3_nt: TGTGCCAGCAGCCCAGACGGGTTCAGCTCCTACAATGAGCAGTTCTTC

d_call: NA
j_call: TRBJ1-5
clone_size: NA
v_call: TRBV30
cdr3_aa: CAWSERADQPQHF
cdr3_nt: TGTGCCTGGAGTGAGAGGGCGGATCAGCCCCAGCATTTT

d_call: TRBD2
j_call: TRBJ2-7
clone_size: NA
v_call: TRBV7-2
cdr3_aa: CASSLAPSGGYEQYF
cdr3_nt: TGTGCCAGCAGCTTAGCTCCGAGCGGGGGCTACGAGCAGTACTTC

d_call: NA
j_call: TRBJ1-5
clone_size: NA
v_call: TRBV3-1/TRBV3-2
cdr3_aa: CASSQSGNTGSGQPQHF
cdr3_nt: TGTGCCAGCAGCCAATCCGGAAACACAGGGTCTGGTCAGCCCCAGCATTTT

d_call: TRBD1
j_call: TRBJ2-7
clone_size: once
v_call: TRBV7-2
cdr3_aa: CASSQDRSYEQYF
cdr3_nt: TGTGCCAGCAGCCAGGACAGGAGCTACGAGCAGTACTTC

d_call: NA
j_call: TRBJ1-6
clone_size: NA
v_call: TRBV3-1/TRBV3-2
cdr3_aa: CASSLLNSPLHF
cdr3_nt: TGTGCCAGCAGCCTACTTAATTCACCCCTCCACTTT